These 4 T cell receptor beta chains came from one sample sequenced in a study of cytomegalovirus exposure and HLA in healthy donors. With 60 Vbeta and 13 Jbeta primers, the PCR was carried out. Clones were sequenced by immunoSEQ multiplex PCR, and TCRdb holds only the in-frame ones, with some missing. The data contain some 190,000 clones, around 87% of them seen just once; the ten biggest clones take up over 1%. The sequencing sample was made of PBMCs. These receptors all stem from a man aged 30 to 45 in good health and CMV-seronegative.

The chain employs TRBV7-8 and TRBJ1-5, with 7 bases aligning to TRBD1. V shed 4 bases, J shed 2 bases, and the junction held 5 bases outside the gene matches. Per germline, CDR1 SGHVS and CDR2 FQNEAQ. The CDR3 spans 15 residues. The CDR3 loop reads CASSYRQGGNQPQHF. CDR3 DNA: TGTGCCAGCAGCTACCGACAGGGAGGCAATCAGCCCCAGCATTTT.

The DNA for the CDR3 is TGTGCCAGCAGCTCTCACCGGGTTGAAGATGAAGCTTTCTTT. This translates into CASSSHRVEDEAFF. The chain joins TRBV7-9 to TRBJ1-1; no clear D. V was pared by 4 bases and J by 7 bases, with 16 bases between. This CDR3 spans 14 amino acids. Germline CDR1 and CDR2: SEHNR and FQNEAQ (reference sequence).

This rearrangement joins TRBV6-5 to TRBJ2-1; 10 positions agree with TRBD1. CDR3 length: 15 amino acids. V was pared by 5 bases and J by 6 bases, with 7 bases of the junction left unmatched. Germline CDR1 is MNHEY and CDR2 is SVGAGI. The CDR3 DNA sequence: TGTGCCAGCAGTACCCGGGACAGGGGTCCCAATGAGCAGTTCTTC. Translating gives CASSTRDRGPNEQFF.

CDR3 DNA sequence: TGTGCCAGCAGCAGACAGGGGGGCTACACCTTC. Translating it yields CASSRQGGYTF. The rearrangement uses TRBV5-5 and TRBJ1-2; 8 positions agree with TRBD1. CDR1 and CDR2 (germline): SGHKS, YYEKEE (reference sequence). The CDR3 is 11 amino acids. The trim removed 4 bases at V and 8 bases at J, leaving 1 base unmatched.